The following is a T cell receptor beta chain sequence with its context. With 5 bases removed from V and 1 base from J, the gap between germline ends came to 8 bases. CDR3 length equals 14 residues. Germline CDR1 and CDR2: MNHEY and SVGAGI. The data were taken from a study of cytomegalovirus exposure and HLA in healthy donors. Researchers ran the PCR with 60 Vbeta and 13 Jbeta primers. This table comes from immunoSEQ multiplex PCR, and its TCRdb copy is limited to in-frame clones, with some not included. The table gives 150,000 to 200,000 clones; the top ten clones make up approximately 2.3% of it. Sequencing was performed on PBMCs. This chain connects TRBV6-5 to TRBJ2-2, with D perhaps matching TRBD2 (5 bases). The source is a man aged 25 to 45 in good health and CMV-seronegative. Written as DNA, the CDR3 is TGTGCCAGCAGTAGAAGCGGGAACACCGGGGAGCTGTTTTTT. Amino acid sequence: CASSRSGNTGELFF.